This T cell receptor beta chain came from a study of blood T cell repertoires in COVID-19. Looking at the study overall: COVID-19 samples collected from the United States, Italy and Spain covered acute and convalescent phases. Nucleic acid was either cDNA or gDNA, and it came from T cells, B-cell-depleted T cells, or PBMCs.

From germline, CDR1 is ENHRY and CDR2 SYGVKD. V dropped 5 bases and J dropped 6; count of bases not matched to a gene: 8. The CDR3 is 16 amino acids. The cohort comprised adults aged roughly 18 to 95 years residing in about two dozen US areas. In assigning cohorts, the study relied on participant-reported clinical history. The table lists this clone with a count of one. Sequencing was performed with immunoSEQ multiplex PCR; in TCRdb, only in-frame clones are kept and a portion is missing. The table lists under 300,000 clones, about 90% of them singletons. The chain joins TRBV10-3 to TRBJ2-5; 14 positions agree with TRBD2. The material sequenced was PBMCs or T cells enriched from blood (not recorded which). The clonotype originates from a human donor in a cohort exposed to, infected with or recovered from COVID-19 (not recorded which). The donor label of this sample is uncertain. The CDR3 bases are TGTGCCATCAGTCCGACTAGCGGGGGGGCCGGGCAGACCCAGTACTTC. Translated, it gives CAISPTSGGAGQTQYF.